This TCR beta chain was sequenced in a study of T cell changes during pregnancy in multiple sclerosis (dated by TCRdb to the late 2010s). Some background on the complete study: Changes in the T cell repertoire over the course of pregnancy were examined in this study in women with multiple sclerosis.

Library preparation employed the immunoSEQ multiplex PCR assay. TCRdb took over this immuneACCESS table, retaining in-frame rearrangements with V and J assigned. Such tables are incomplete; in checked studies, under half of the missing clones stem from an unresolved V gene, and the remainder is unexplained. The sample data list fewer than 50,000 clones, and 70% to 90% of these were observed just once. The top ten clonotypes cover roughly 0.58% of the sample. This clone has only one observation. Its antigen is not yet known. No quality values exist for individual bases; no much larger clone is one base distant. The receptor was derived from a female donor with multiple sclerosis, enrolled in a pregnancy study. The sample in question was CD4+ T cells from peripheral blood mononuclear cells, obtained in the first trimester of pregnancy.

The DNA sequence is TGTGCCAGTAGCCCGCGGTTGTCCTACGAGCAGTACTTC. Translated, it reads CASSPRLSYEQYF. The sequence links TRBV19 to TRBJ2-7, with no confident D gene call. V is cut by 6 bases and J by 1 base, and the space between the germline ends is 10 bases. From a lookup of the germline V gene (reference sequence), CDR1 and CDR2 are LNHDA and SQIVND. The CDR3 measures 13 amino acids from cysteine to phenylalanine. Only the CDR3 portion is preserved as DNA: 39 bases, with reading frame beginning at the first base.